This paragraph reports one TCR beta chain. Its matching antigen is unknown. Primers for the PCR totalled 60 Vbeta and 13 Jbeta. Sequenced by immunoSEQ multiplex PCR; TCRdb stores in-frame clones only, minus some. The table shows roughly 160,000 clones, with 75% to 80% occurring only once. This entry belongs to a study of cytomegalovirus exposure and HLA in healthy donors. Study-level findings and limits: Being productive about 87% or about 30% of the time was typical of most TCR beta V segments in an earlier analysis. A few chains tied to CMV proved CMV antigen-specific in vitro.

Germline CDR1 and CDR2: LNHDA and SQIVND (reference sequence). V was shortened by 6 bases and J by 0 bases, with 12 bases between the two germline ends. There are 15 residues in the CDR3. This TCR came from a man over 45 in good health and CMV-seropositive. Sequenced input: PBMCs. V gene TRBV19 combines with J gene TRBJ1-3, with D possibly matching TRBD1 (6 bases). CDR3 nucleotides: TGTGCCAGTAGAGAAACAGGGCCCTCTGGAAACACCATATATTTT. Protein sequence: CASRETGPSGNTIYF.